The clone carrying this T cell receptor beta chain was seen only once. The data were taken from a study of blood T cell repertoires in COVID-19. Turning to the study itself: The cDNA or gDNA used as material had been derived from T cells, B-cell-depleted T cells, or PBMCs.

Original data processing: Reference gene primer amplification gave nucleated cell count estimates. Produced via immunoSEQ multiplex PCR; TCRdb's table is partial and in-frame only. That table gives V, J and clone size, and the DNA gave D and trimming. The repertoire has 200,000 to 300,000 clones, more than 80% of them found once; the top ten carry over 3.5%. Sequenced: peripheral blood. This receptor was obtained from a woman in her thirties or forties with acute or convalescent COVID-19.

This CDR3 is CASSRSTPGQNYGYTF. The CDR3 bases are TGTGCCAGCAGCCGGAGCACGCCGGGACAGAACTATGGCTACACCTTC. The chain combines TRBV7-2 with TRBJ1-2, with 7 nucleotides matching TRBD1. CDR1 and CDR2 from the germline V gene are SGHTA and FQGNSA. Trimming removed 5 bases from V and 2 bases from J; junction bases left unmatched: 11. This CDR3 contains 16 residues.